The 9 T cell receptor beta chains in this list originate from one sample, sequenced in a study of technical replicates of blood from a few donors. Method: immunoSEQ multiplex PCR; TCRdb's copy keeps in-frame clones and lacks some. This repertoire shows roughly 85,000 clones, 94% found once; its top ten account for 0.26%. The specimen sequenced was T cells isolated from PBMCs. The receptors come from a human donor in good health.

V gene TRBV25-1 combines with J gene TRBJ2-1; 14 bases fit TRBD2. The CDR3 extends over 17 amino acids. Losses at the gene ends were 4 bases for V and 12 bases for J; bases not matched to a gene: 14. Germline-derived CDR1 and CDR2 are MGHDK and SYGVNS. Written as DNA, the CDR3 is TGTGCCAGCAGTGTTTCAGGGGGGGGGACTAGCGGGAGTAGGCAGTTCTTC. Translating it yields CASSVSGGGTSGSRQFF.

The chain carries TRBV29-1 and TRBJ1-3; tentative D call: TRBD1 (5 bases). V was trimmed by 4 bases and J by 4 bases, leaving 17 bases between them. Germline CDR1 reads SQVTM; CDR2 reads ANQGSEA. The CDR3 runs to 15 residues. This chain's CDR3 is CSVGMTAWTGNTIYF. CDR3 nucleotide sequence: TGCAGCGTTGGTATGACAGCGTGGACCGGAAACACCATATATTTT.

The CDR3 DNA follows: TGTGCCAGCAGCTTGGAACAGACAGATACGCAGTATTTT. As protein: CASSLEQTDTQYF. The chain is built from TRBV13 and TRBJ2-3, with no clear D. In germline, CDR1 is PRHDT, CDR2 FYEKMQ (reference sequence). The CDR3 sequence is 13 residues long. Trimming stripped 3 bases from V and 3 bases from J, with 7 bases between.

The V gene is TRBV10-3, the J gene TRBJ2-7; the match to TRBD2 covers 10 bases. Per the germline V gene, CDR1 is ENHRY and CDR2 is SYGVKD. The CDR3 loop spans 14 amino acids. The trim removed 4 bases at V and 0 bases at J, leaving 0 bases unmatched. This chain's CDR3 is CAISGTSGSYEQYF. For the CDR3, the DNA is TGTGCCATCAGTGGGACTAGCGGCTCCTACGAGCAGTACTTC.

The genes are TRBV5-6 and TRBJ2-1, with 9 bases matching TRBD2. Germline V CDR1 and CDR2: SGHDT, YYEEEE. This CDR3 region has 14 residues. Trimming at V came to 6 bases and at J to 4 bases, leaving 5 bases not matched to a gene. CDR3 residues: CASKGLAGYNEQFF. In nucleotides, the CDR3 is TGTGCCAGCAAAGGGCTAGCGGGGTACAATGAGCAGTTCTTC.

The V call is TRBV5-1, the J call TRBJ1-5, with D unclear. V gave up 3 bases and J gave up 2 bases, with 9 bases separating them. Germline V gene lookup returns CDR1 SGHRS and CDR2 YFSETQ. CDR3 length: 14 residues. CDR3 in DNA: TGCGCCAGCAGCTATGGGGAGGGCAATCAGCCCCAGCATTTT. Its translation: CASSYGEGNQPQHF.

The J gene is TRBJ1-1, the V gene TRBV18; 7 bases are shared with TRBD1. The CDR3 contains 11 residues. Unmatched junction bases numbered 4, after V lost 4 bases and J lost 11 bases. Germline V gene sequence: CDR1 KGHSH, CDR2 LQKENI. The CDR3 region has the DNA TGTGCCAGCTCACGCGACAGGGTGGCTTTCTTT. Its protein is CASSRDRVAFF.

J is TRBJ2-7 and V is TRBV29-1, with 10 bases fitting TRBD2. The CDR3 spans 14 residues. The V segment lost 5 bases and the J segment 5 bases; nucleotides outside the gene matches: 9. Looked up from germline, CDR1 is SQVTM and CDR2 is ANQGSEA. This CDR3 reads CSVPISGRADEQYF. The CDR3 DNA follows: TGCAGCGTTCCTATCAGCGGGAGGGCCGACGAGCAGTACTTC.

The chain has TRBV27 and TRBJ2-3; 8 bases are shared with TRBD1. Germline values: CDR1 MNHEY, CDR2 SMNVEV (reference sequence). CDR3 length: 15 amino acids. Germline trimming cut 3 bases from V and 4 bases from J; bases unmatched to any gene: 6. The CDR3 loop reads CASSFRGRESDTQYF. In DNA, the CDR3 is TGTGCCAGCAGTTTCAGGGGGCGAGAATCAGATACGCAGTATTTT.